Given below is one T cell receptor beta chain in context. The antigen remains unidentified. For the second PCR, which ran for roughly 7 to 11 cycles, a sample-barcoded 5' primer and a J-beta primer mix were used. A tag from a template-switch adaptor with 12 random nucleotides marked each cDNA molecule. Each sample provided no less than 3 million CDR3-containing paired-end reads. TCRdb re-derived calls from the 5' RACE reads in MiXCR, one entry per CDR3 protein. The sample contains hundreds of thousands of distinct CDR3 sequences, 21% of which appear only once. This record comes from a study of blood T cells in healthy people across ages. Overall study results and limits: Comparison with aged donors showed that long-lived donors had more naive CD4+ cells and higher diversity.

The V and J ends lost 5 bases and 6 bases respectively, with 11 bases between them. CDR3 length: 12 residues. The draw of peripheral blood yielded around 9.6 milliliters from each donor. This receptor was obtained from a man between 70 and 80 years old in good health. The gene calls are TRBV12-3 or TRBV12-4 and TRBJ2-7; D remains unclear. Source material: blood. The CDR3 here is CASSAPLGEQYF. DNA for the CDR3: TGTGCCAGCAGTGCCCCTCTTGGCGAGCAGTACTTC.